This TCR beta chain was observed in a study of graft-versus-host responses after intestinal transplantation. Whole-study context: Transplants were multivisceral, liver-intestinal, or isolated intestinal.

Note on this clone: Its specificity is not known.

Only in-frame clones appear in the TCRdb table, and some are missing; sequencing was by immunoSEQ multiplex PCR. The repertoire has 23,000 or so clones, 90% to 95% of them found once; the top ten carry 0.82%. The CDR3 runs to 13 residues. Between the trimmed V and J ends, which lost 3 bases and 0 bases, there was a span of 5 bases. CDR1 and CDR2 (germline): SQVTM, ANQGSEA. Study-wide results and limits: Early after transplant, HvG declines were associated with peak levels of circulating GvH clones. Detected in recipient marrow were GvH clones, some of which were first observed in ileum or blood. Individuals who had graft-donor T cell macrochimerism had allografts that showed high graft-versus-host to host-versus-graft clonal ratios.

Sample: PBMCs, taken 30 days after intestinal transplant. The clonotype originates from a human patient who received an intestinal transplant, so some T cells may come from the graft donor. This chain joins TRBV29-1 and TRBJ1-4; D is perhaps TRBD1 (5 bases). The CDR3 DNA follows: TGCAGCGTTGAGGGGGCAACTAATGAAAAACTGTTTTTT. This translates into CSVEGATNEKLFF.